The 18 T cell receptor beta chains below come from one sample, sequenced in a study of CD8+ T cells in alopecia areata. Extraction and reverse transcription of RNA yielded cDNA as the sequencing template. Clones were sequenced by immunoSEQ multiplex PCR, and TCRdb holds only the in-frame ones, with some missing. The sample has more than 100,000 clones; roughly half are singletons. Sequenced sample: CD4+ T cells sorted from blood. The origin of the receptors is a human donor in good health.

This chain connects TRBV30 to TRBJ2-7; 8 nucleotides align to TRBD1. This CDR3 contains 13 residues. CDR1 is GTSNPN, CDR2 SVGIG, per germline (reference sequence). Trimming cost V 2 bases and J 6 bases; bases outside gene matches: 6. CDR3 coding DNA: TGTGCCTGGAGTATGGACAGGGCGGGCGAGCAGTACTTC. Protein product: CAWSMDRAGEQYF.

The chain uses TRBV5-1 and TRBJ2-5; 7 positions match TRBD1. CDR1 is SGHRS, CDR2 YFSETQ, per germline. With 3 bases clipped from V and 7 bases from J, the junction kept 12 bases outside the gene matches. CDR3 size: 15 residues. The CDR3: CASSSNGGQSGTQYF. CDR3 coding DNA: TGCGCCAGCAGCTCCAATGGGGGACAGTCGGGGACCCAGTACTTC.

The gene calls are TRBV7-2 and TRBJ1-6; D call uncertain. CDR1 SGHTA and CDR2 FQGNSA come from the germline V gene. V shed 0 bases and J shed 9 bases, with 15 bases lying between them. This CDR3 region has 16 residues. This CDR3 reads CASSLAPLDPPSPLHF. DNA of the CDR3: TGTGCCAGCAGCTTAGCCCCTTTGGACCCACCTTCACCCCTCCACTTT.

V gene TRBV2 combines with J gene TRBJ1-2; maybe TRBD1 (5 bases). This CDR3 is 14 amino acids long. Germline V gives CDR1 SNHLY, CDR2 FYNNEI. Trimming cost V 4 bases and J 4 bases, with 13 bases left between them. The CDR3 region has the DNA TGTGCCAGCAGTGGTCGGCAGGACATCTATGGCTACACCTTC. Translated, it gives CASSGRQDIYGYTF.

The chain carries TRBV6-6 and TRBJ2-5, with TRBD2 as a possible D gene (7 bases). The germline V gene has CDR1 MNHNY and CDR2 SVGAGI (reference sequence). The V end was cut by 2 bases, the J end by 3 bases, with 13 bases between. CDR3 size: 15 residues. CDR3 DNA: TGTGCCAGCAGTTACGGGGGGGGCCGGGAAGAGACCCAGTACTTC. This gives the protein CASSYGGGREETQYF.

The chain is built from TRBV11-2 and TRBJ1-1; 7 nucleotides line up with TRBD1. From germline, CDR1 is SGHAT and CDR2 FQNNGV. Unmatched junction bases numbered 13, after V lost 7 bases and J lost 5 bases. CDR3 length: 15 amino acids. This CDR3 is CASTYRQGSWTEAFF. The CDR3 nucleotides are TGTGCCAGCACCTATCGACAGGGTAGTTGGACTGAAGCTTTCTTT.

The chain links TRBV6-5 to TRBJ1-2; 7 bases line up with TRBD1. The V gene's germline CDR1 is MNHEY and CDR2 SVGAGI. This CDR3 is built from 12 residues. V lost 8 bases and J lost 2; bases outside the gene matches: 2. Here the CDR3 reads CASPGQNYGYTF. CDR3 DNA sequence: TGTGCCAGCCCGGGACAGAACTATGGCTACACCTTC.

V and J are TRBV30 and TRBJ1-1, with D hard to call. This CDR3 region has 13 residues. The V gene's germline CDR1 is GTSNPN and CDR2 SVGIG (reference sequence). V was clipped by 1 base and J by 6 bases, with 12 bases between them. The CDR3 coding sequence is TGTGCCTGGAGTGACGGGCATTGGGCTGAAGCTTTCTTT. Amino acid sequence: CAWSDGHWAEAFF.

The rearrangement links TRBV7-2 to TRBJ2-3; D might be TRBD1 (6 bases). This CDR3 is 17 amino acids long. V gave up 1 base and J gave up 0 bases, with 14 bases separating them. Germline CDR1 SGHTA, CDR2 FQGNSA. CDR3 protein: CASSLVFRGGSTDTQYF. The CDR3 region has the DNA TGTGCCAGCAGCTTAGTTTTCCGTGGGGGCAGCACAGATACGCAGTATTTT.

J is TRBJ2-6 and V is TRBV4-2, with D uncertain. Germline V gene data show CDR1 as LGHNA and CDR2 as YNFKEQ. The length of the CDR3 is 15 residues. V dropped 1 base and J dropped 2 bases, with 6 bases sitting between them. The CDR3 loop is CASSQAGTGANVLTF. The CDR3 bases are TGTGCCAGCAGCCAAGCAGGTACTGGGGCCAACGTCCTGACTTTC.

The J gene is TRBJ1-6, the V gene TRBV7-6; D is undetermined. V lost 6 bases and J 8 bases, leaving 17 bases between the germline ends. Germline V lookup: CDR1 SGHVS, CDR2 FNYEAQ. The CDR3 extends over 15 amino acids. CDR3: CASSPGTKGYSPLHF. As DNA, the CDR3 is TGTGCCAGCAGTCCAGGCACAAAAGGATATTCACCCCTCCACTTT.

The rearrangement links TRBV4-2 to TRBJ1-2; no clear D. Germline assignment: CDR1 LGHNA and CDR2 YNFKEQ. V was trimmed by 0 bases and J by 9 bases, leaving 8 bases between them. The CDR3 sequence is 12 residues long. Here the CDR3 reads CASSQELRSYTF. CDR3 coding DNA: TGTGCCAGCAGCCAAGAATTGAGGAGCTACACCTTC.

The CDR3 sequence is CSVVVSVEGKLFF. The CDR3 region has the DNA TGCAGCGTTGTCGTATCGGTCGAAGGAAAACTGTTTTTT. The chain carries TRBV29-1 and TRBJ1-4, with D unresolved. V lost 4 bases to trimming and J lost 10 bases, with 16 bases between them. This CDR3 region has 13 residues. CDR1 and CDR2 (germline): SQVTM, ANQGSEA.

The chain links TRBV29-1 to TRBJ1-1; D not certain. In germline, CDR1 is SQVTM, CDR2 ANQGSEA. Trimming removed 4 bases at V and 7 bases at J, with 16 bases between. The CDR3 loop spans 13 amino acids. The CDR3 is CSVGTFFAHEAFF. CDR3 sequence (DNA): TGCAGCGTTGGAACTTTCTTTGCGCATGAAGCTTTCTTT.

The gene calls are TRBV28 and TRBJ1-5; D might be TRBD1 (6 bases). Germline V lookup: CDR1 MDHEN, CDR2 SYDVKM. The length of the CDR3 is 16 residues. V was pared by 4 bases and J by 3 bases, with 16 bases between. The CDR3 spells CASSSLIRQANQPQHF. The DNA of the CDR3 is TGTGCCAGCAGTTCTCTTATACGACAGGCCAATCAGCCCCAGCATTTT.

This sequence joins TRBV2 and TRBJ2-1; 8 nucleotides align to TRBD1. The junction had 4 bases not matched to a gene; V was cut back by 6 bases and J by 0 bases. Germline CDR1 and CDR2: SNHLY and FYNNEI. This CDR3 has 15 residues. The CDR3 spells CASRSGTGSYNEQFF. CDR3 in DNA: TGTGCCAGCAGATCCGGGACAGGCTCCTACAATGAGCAGTTCTTC.

The CDR3 DNA reads TGTGCCAGCAGTGGTGGTCATGATTCACCCCTCCACTTT. Translating gives CASSGGHDSPLHF. The J gene is TRBJ1-6, the V gene TRBV25-1; D gene uncertain. Germline-derived CDR1 and CDR2 are MGHDK and SYGVNS. Trimming removed 4 bases at V and 8 bases at J, with 9 bases between. The CDR3 loop spans 13 amino acids.

The chain has TRBV2 and TRBJ1-2; D is undetermined. Germline CDR1 is SNHLY and CDR2 is FYNNEI. V dropped 5 bases and J dropped 2 bases, with 12 bases sitting between them. The CDR3 is made up of 14 amino acids. The DNA of the CDR3 is TGTGCCAGCAGTCAGGAGACCGGGAACTATGGCTACACCTTC. It is translated as CASSQETGNYGYTF.